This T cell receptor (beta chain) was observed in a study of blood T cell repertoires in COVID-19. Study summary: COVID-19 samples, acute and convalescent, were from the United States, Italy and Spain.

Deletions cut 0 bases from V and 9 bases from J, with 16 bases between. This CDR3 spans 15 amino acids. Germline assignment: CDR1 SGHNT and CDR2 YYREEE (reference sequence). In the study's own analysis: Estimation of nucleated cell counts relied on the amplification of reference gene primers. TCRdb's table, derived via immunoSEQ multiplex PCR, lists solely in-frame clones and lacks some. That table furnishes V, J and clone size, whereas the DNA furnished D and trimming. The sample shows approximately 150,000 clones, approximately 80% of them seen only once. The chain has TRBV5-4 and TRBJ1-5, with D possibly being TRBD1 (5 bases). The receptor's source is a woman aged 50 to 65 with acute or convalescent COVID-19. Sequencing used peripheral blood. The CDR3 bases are TGTGCCAGCAGCTTGGGTGGGGGGAGTAGCTCGCCCCAGCATTTT. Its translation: CASSLGGGSSSPQHF. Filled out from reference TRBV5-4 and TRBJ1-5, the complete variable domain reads ETGVTQSPTHLIKTRGQQVTLRCSSQSGHNTVSWYQQALGQGPQFIFQYYREEENGRGNFPPRFSGLQFPNYSSELNVNALELDDSALYLCASSLGGGSSSPQHFGDGTRLSIL.